The text below deals with one T cell receptor beta chain. The antigen is not known. The V and J ends lost 6 bases and 6 bases, in that order; junction bases with no gene match: 11. CDR1 is MDHEN, CDR2 SYDVKM, per germline. The CDR3 has 14 amino acids. This sample is part of a study of cytomegalovirus exposure and HLA in healthy donors. Broader study findings: Specificity of three CMV-associated chains for CMV antigens was verified in vitro.

The table came from immunoSEQ multiplex PCR; TCRdb's copy has only in-frame clones and leaves some out. The sample has about 120,000 clones, 70% to 90% seen once. The origin of this receptor is a woman younger than 30 in good health and CMV-seronegative. Sequencing was performed on PBMCs. This chain uses TRBV28 with TRBJ2-7; 7 positions match TRBD1. CDR3 sequence reads: CASRPGRGGSEQYF. The CDR3 nucleotides are TGTGCCAGCAGACCGGGACGAGGGGGCAGCGAGCAGTACTTC.